One and the same sample provided the 26 T cell receptor beta chains below, sequenced in a study of Ad26.COV2.S vaccination and SARS-CoV-2 variants. Measured with immunoSEQ multiplex PCR; TCRdb has only the in-frame clones, and not every one. The sample holds some 520,000 clones, approximately 88% seen once. Treatment defined: around 19 received Ad26.COV2.S at low or high dose, single or two shots; 5 received placebo; per-sample allocation not given. Day 63 following the first vaccine or placebo injection was when the samples were taken. The sequencing used peripheral blood, collected in a trial of Ad26.COV2.S vaccine versus placebo. Receptors were obtained from a person aged 18-65 years who received the Ad26.COV2.S COVID-19 vaccine or a placebo.

This clone has more than one count but fewer than ten. CDR3 coding DNA: TGTGCCAGCAGTGACGAGACAGGGGGGAACACCGGGGAGCTGTTTTTT. Protein: CASSDETGGNTGELFF. The chain uses TRBV6-1 and TRBJ2-2; 9 bases match TRBD1. Germline CDR1 MNHNS, CDR2 SASEGT. J gave up 1 base and V 3 bases, and 3 bases lay outside the gene matches. This CDR3 contains 16 residues.

The V call is TRBV19, the J call TRBJ1-5, with D possibly TRBD1 on 5 matching bases. V lost 11 bases and J 3 bases, leaving 17 bases between the germline ends. Germline CDR1 LNHDA, CDR2 SQIVND (reference sequence). This CDR3 region has 14 residues. The CDR3 loop reads CAVAGARDNQPQHF. The CDR3 DNA reads TGTGCCGTAGCCGGGGCACGGGACAATCAGCCCCAGCATTTT.

The chain employs TRBV12-3 or TRBV12-4 and TRBJ2-2; no clear D. There are 13 residues in the CDR3. Trimming stripped 3 bases from V and 4 bases from J, with 6 bases between. Written as DNA, the CDR3 is TGTGCCAGCAGTTTGGGCAGCACCGGGGAGCTGTTTTTT. Translation gives CASSLGSTGELFF.

This clone has more than one count but fewer than ten. This chain joins TRBV15 and TRBJ1-5; 7 bases line up with TRBD1. The CDR3 runs 12 residues. Unmatched junction bases numbered 2, after V lost 8 bases and J lost 4 bases. Germline V CDR1 and CDR2: LNHNV, YYDKDF (reference sequence). The CDR3 DNA is TGTGCCACCCAGGGGGGAAATCAGCCCCAGCATTTT. Amino acids: CATQGGNQPQHF.

The chain carries TRBV19 and TRBJ2-3, with 7 bases lining up with TRBD2. CDR3 size: 14 residues. Germline V lookup: CDR1 LNHDA, CDR2 SQIVND (reference sequence). Trimming at V came to 8 bases and at J to 2 bases, leaving 7 bases not matched to a gene. CDR3 sequence (DNA): TGTGCCAGTCGTTCCAGCGGGACCACAGATACGCAGTATTTT. Amino acid sequence: CASRSSGTTDTQYF.

J is TRBJ1-1 and V is TRBV11-2, with D possibly matching TRBD1 (5 bases). Between the trimmed V and J ends, which lost 1 base and 2 bases, there was a span of 14 bases. From germline, CDR1 is SGHAT and CDR2 FQNNGV. This CDR3 is 16 amino acids long. CDR3 nucleotides: TGTGCCAGCAGCTTAGGTCAGTGGGGGAGAAACACTGAAGCTTTCTTT. Protein: CASSLGQWGRNTEAFF.

The chain uses TRBV2 and TRBJ2-1; D is unresolved. V was pared by 3 bases and J by 6 bases, with 9 bases between. Per the germline V gene, CDR1 is SNHLY and CDR2 is FYNNEI. The CDR3 has 13 amino acids. In DNA form, the CDR3 reads TGTGCCAGCAGTGATGCCGGGTTCAATGAGCAGTTCTTC. Its protein is CASSDAGFNEQFF. Combining the CDR3 with reference TRBV2 and TRBJ2-1 gives the whole variable domain EPEVTQTPSHQVTQMGQEVILRCVPISNHLYFYWYRQILGQKVEFLVSFYNNEISEKSEIFDDQFSVERPDGSNFTLKIRSTKLEDSAMYFCASSDAGFNEQFFGPGTRLTVL.

This clone was seen only once. J is TRBJ1-6 and V is TRBV6-6; perhaps TRBD1 as D (5 bases). V was trimmed by 2 bases and J by 7 bases, leaving 9 bases between them. CDR3 length: 14 amino acids. Germline CDR1 reads MNHNY; CDR2 reads SVGAGI (reference sequence). The CDR3 DNA is TGTGCCAGCAGTTACATGGACACAAATTCACCCCTCCACTTT. It codes for CASSYMDTNSPLHF.

CDR3 sequence: CASSPGGLKQFF. The CDR3 coding sequence is TGTGCCAGCAGCCCCGGCGGCCTTAAGCAGTTCTTC. The chain has TRBV7-2 and TRBJ2-1, with no clear D. CDR1 is SGHTA and CDR2 is FQGNSA in the germline V gene. Deletions cut 5 bases from V and 11 bases from J, with 13 bases between. The CDR3 consists of 12 residues.

The rearrangement links TRBV6-6 to TRBJ1-2; D unresolved. Germline V gene lookup returns CDR1 MNHNY and CDR2 SVGAGI (reference sequence). The V end was cut by 0 bases, the J end by 8 bases, with 7 bases between. The CDR3 has 12 residues. CDR3 amino acids: CASSYSMDGYTF. CDR3 nucleotides: TGTGCCAGCAGTTACTCGATGGACGGCTACACCTTC.

The gene calls are TRBV7-3 and TRBJ2-1; 13 bases are shared with TRBD2. Germline CDR1 SGHTA, CDR2 FQGTGA. CDR3 length equals 15 residues. J was trimmed by 8 bases and V by 3 bases; bases with no gene match: 4. CDR3 residues: CASSFGLAGADEQFF. For the CDR3, the DNA is TGTGCCAGCAGCTTCGGACTAGCGGGAGCAGATGAGCAGTTCTTC.

V and J are TRBV24-1 and TRBJ1-2, with 8 bases aligning to TRBD1. This CDR3 has 17 residues. V lost 4 bases to trimming and J lost 8 bases; unmatched junction nucleotides: 17. From germline, CDR1 is KGHDR and CDR2 SFDVKD. The CDR3 sequence is CATSDSWGGQGLWGYTF. The CDR3 bases are TGTGCCACCAGTGACTCCTGGGGCGGACAGGGATTATGGGGCTACACCTTC.

V is TRBV19 and J is TRBJ2-3; 9 bases are a match to TRBD2. V shed 10 bases and J 0 bases; nucleotides not matched to a gene: 11. Germline V gives CDR1 LNHDA, CDR2 SQIVND (reference sequence). This CDR3 contains 16 residues. This CDR3 is CATKSRSGGSTDTQYF. The CDR3 nucleotides read TGTGCCACCAAGAGCCGTAGCGGGGGTAGCACAGATACGCAGTATTTT.

The rearrangement uses TRBV19 and TRBJ2-3; no reliable D call. Trimming removed 3 bases from V and 7 bases from J, with 11 bases in between. This CDR3 is built from 13 residues. Germline values: CDR1 LNHDA, CDR2 SQIVND (reference sequence). CDR3 in DNA: TGTGCCAGTAGTATCGCCCAGTCCAATACGCAGTATTTT. Encoded protein: CASSIAQSNTQYF.

As to this clone: One end of the junction does not line up with germline, which may come from a read error. The V and J genes are TRBV7-7 and TRBJ2-5; D perhaps matches TRBD2 (6 bases). Germline CDR1 is SSHAT and CDR2 is FNYEAQ (reference sequence). The CDR3 contains 15 residues. The CDR3 bases are TGTGCTAGCAGCTTAGCCGGGACTCCGTGGGAGACCCAGTACTTC. Translating gives CASSLAGTPWETQYF.

The chain links TRBV28 to TRBJ2-7, with D perhaps TRBD1 (6 bases). The CDR3 is 13 residues long. With 7 bases removed from V and 4 bases from J, the gap between germline ends came to 14 bases. Germline CDR1 is MDHEN and CDR2 is SYDVKM. DNA of the CDR3: TGTGCCAGCACCCAGGGGCCGTTATACGAGCAGTACTTC. Its protein is CASTQGPLYEQYF. The full variable domain, rest sourced from reference TRBV28 and TRBJ2-7, is DVKVTQSSRYLVKRTGEKVFLECVQDMDHENMFWYRQDPGLGLRLIYFSYDVKMKEKGDIPEGYSVSREKKERFSLILESASTNQTSMYLCASTQGPLYEQYFGPGTRLTVT.

The chain employs TRBV6-2 or TRBV6-3 and TRBJ2-5, with D possibly matching TRBD1 (5 bases). CDR1 and CDR2 (germline): MNHEY, SVGEGT. The CDR3 totals 13 residues. V was trimmed by 5 bases and J by 6 bases, leaving 13 bases between them. The CDR3 bases are TGTGCCAGCAGTGCGGCCAGGGCCCAGACCCAGTACTTC. Amino acid sequence: CASSAARAQTQYF.

This chain links TRBV5-1 with TRBJ2-6, with 8 bases fitting TRBD1. Trimming took 5 bases from V and 0 from J; bases not matched to a gene: 4. Germline loops: CDR1 SGHRS, CDR2 YFSETQ. The CDR3 runs to 16 residues. The CDR3 nucleotides read TGCGCCAGCAGAGACAGGGGCCACTCTGGGGCCAACGTCCTGACTTTC. Its translation: CASRDRGHSGANVLTF.

The CDR3 loop is CASRGTGGEKLFF. CDR3 DNA sequence: TGTGCCAGCAGGGGGACAGGGGGTGAAAAACTGTTTTTT. The chain links TRBV6-5 to TRBJ1-4; 11 bases are a match to TRBD1. CDR1 MNHEY and CDR2 SVGAGI come from the germline V gene. CDR3 length: 13 residues. Unmatched junction bases numbered 1, after V lost 6 bases and J lost 7 bases.

The chain carries TRBV9 and TRBJ2-1; 11 nucleotides align to TRBD1. The germline gives CDR1 SGDLS, CDR2 YYNGEE. Trimming took 0 bases from V and 7 from J; bases not matched to a gene: 3. The CDR3 totals 15 residues. The CDR3 bases are TGTGCCAGCAGCGTAGGGGGACAGGGGGGAAATGAGCAGTTCTTC. It yields the protein CASSVGGQGGNEQFF.

This clone occurred many times. The genes are TRBV18 and TRBJ1-2, with D tentatively TRBD1 (6 bases). Trimming took off 4 bases at V and 6 bases at J, with 9 bases between the two ends. The CDR3 runs to 12 residues. The germline V gene has CDR1 KGHSH and CDR2 LQKENI. In DNA form, the CDR3 reads TGTGCCAGCTCACTTACAGGGCATGGCTACACCTTC. Its translation is CASSLTGHGYTF.

V is TRBV28 and J is TRBJ1-2; possibly TRBD1 for D (5 bases). With 6 bases removed from V and 4 bases from J, the gap between germline ends came to 24 bases. The CDR3 totals 17 residues. Germline lookup yields CDR1 MDHEN and CDR2 SYDVKM. The CDR3 DNA reads TGTGCCAGCAGCGGTACAGGAAACCCCAGTCCAAGCTATGGCTACACCTTC. Amino acid sequence: CASSGTGNPSPSYGYTF.

This clone was seen just once. The V gene is TRBV28, the J gene TRBJ1-6; unclear D gene. This CDR3 contains 14 residues. The germline V gene encodes CDR1 MDHEN and CDR2 SYDVKM. The germline V and J ends were trimmed by 5 bases and 8 bases, with 13 bases remaining between them. As DNA, the CDR3 is TGTGCCAGCAGTGTCCTCCAGGCCTATTCACCCCTCCACTTT. Protein product: CASSVLQAYSPLHF.

The DNA of the CDR3 is TGTGCCAGTACGAGAGGGGTTAATGAGCAGTTCTTC. Translation gives CASTRGVNEQFF. The gene calls are TRBV19 and TRBJ2-1, with D perhaps given as TRBD1 or TRBD2 (5 bases each). V was trimmed by 7 bases and J by 7 bases, leaving 11 bases between them. The germline V gene encodes CDR1 LNHDA and CDR2 SQIVND (reference sequence). The length of the CDR3 is 12 residues.

The chain joins TRBV6-6 to TRBJ2-3; no definite D call. The CDR3 extends over 17 amino acids. V dropped 5 bases and J dropped 2 bases, with 20 bases sitting between them. Germline CDR1 MNHNY, CDR2 SVGAGI (reference sequence). As DNA, the CDR3 is TGTGCCAGCAGTCCCTCCACAACCGGGCCCCACACAGATACGCAGTATTTT. It specifies CASSPSTTGPHTDTQYF.

This clone was seen only a few times. The J gene is TRBJ2-7, the V gene TRBV25-1; D is ambiguous. The germline V gene encodes CDR1 MGHDK and CDR2 SYGVNS. V lost 9 bases to trimming and J lost 7 bases, with 13 bases between them. CDR3 length: 11 amino acids. As DNA, the CDR3 is TGTGCCAGTCGCCGGGCTACGGAGCAGTACTTC. Encoded protein: CASRRATEQYF.